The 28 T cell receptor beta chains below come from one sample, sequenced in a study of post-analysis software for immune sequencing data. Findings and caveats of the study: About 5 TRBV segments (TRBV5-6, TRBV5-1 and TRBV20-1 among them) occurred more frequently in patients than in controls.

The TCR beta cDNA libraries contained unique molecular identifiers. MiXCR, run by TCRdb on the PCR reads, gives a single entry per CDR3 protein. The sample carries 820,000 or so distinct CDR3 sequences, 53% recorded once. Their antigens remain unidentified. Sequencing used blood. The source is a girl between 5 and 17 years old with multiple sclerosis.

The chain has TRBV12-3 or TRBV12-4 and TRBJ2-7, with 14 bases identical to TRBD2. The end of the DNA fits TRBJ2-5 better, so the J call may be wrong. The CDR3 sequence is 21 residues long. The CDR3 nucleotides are TGTGCCAGCAGTTTCGTCGGGGGGACTAGCGGGGGTCTAGGTTACCAAGAGACCCAGTACTTC. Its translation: CASSFVGGTSGGLGYQETQYF.

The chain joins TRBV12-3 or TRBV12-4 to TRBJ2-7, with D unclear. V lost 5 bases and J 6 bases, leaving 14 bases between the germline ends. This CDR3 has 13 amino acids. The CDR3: CASSHRTRTEQYF. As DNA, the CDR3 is TGTGCCAGCAGTCACAGAACAAGAACCGAGCAGTACTTC.

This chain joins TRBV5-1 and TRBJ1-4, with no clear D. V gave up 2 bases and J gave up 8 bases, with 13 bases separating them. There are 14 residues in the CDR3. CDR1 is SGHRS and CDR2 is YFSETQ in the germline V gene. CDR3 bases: TGCGCCAGCAGCTTAACGGTGAATGGGGAAAAACTGTTTTTT. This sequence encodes CASSLTVNGEKLFF. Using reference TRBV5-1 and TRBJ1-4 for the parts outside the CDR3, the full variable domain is KAGVTQTPRYLIKTRGQQVTLSCSPISGHRSVSWYQQTPGQGLQFLFEYFSETQRNKGNFPGRFSGRQFSNSRSEMNVSTLELGDSALYLCASSLTVNGEKLFFGSGTQLSVL.

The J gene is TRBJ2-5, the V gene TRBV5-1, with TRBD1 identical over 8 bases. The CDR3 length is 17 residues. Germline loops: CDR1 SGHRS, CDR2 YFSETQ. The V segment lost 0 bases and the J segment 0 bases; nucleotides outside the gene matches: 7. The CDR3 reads CASSLALWGQDQETQYF. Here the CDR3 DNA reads TGCGCCAGCAGCTTGGCCTTGTGGGGACAGGACCAAGAGACCCAGTACTTC. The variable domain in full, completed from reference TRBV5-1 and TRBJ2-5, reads KAGVTQTPRYLIKTRGQQVTLSCSPISGHRSVSWYQQTPGQGLQFLFEYFSETQRNKGNFPGRFSGRQFSNSRSEMNVSTLELGDSALYLCASSLALWGQDQETQYFGPGTRLLVL.

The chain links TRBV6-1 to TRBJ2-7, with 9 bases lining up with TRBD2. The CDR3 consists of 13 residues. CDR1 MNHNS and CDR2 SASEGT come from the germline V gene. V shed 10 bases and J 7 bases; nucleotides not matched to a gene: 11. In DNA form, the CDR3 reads TGTGCCACCAGGCTAGCGGGGACTTCGGAGCAGTACTTC. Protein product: CATRLAGTSEQYF.

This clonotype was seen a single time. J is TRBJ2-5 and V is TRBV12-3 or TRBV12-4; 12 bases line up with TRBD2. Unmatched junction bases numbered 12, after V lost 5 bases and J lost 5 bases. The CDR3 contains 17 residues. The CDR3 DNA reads TGTGCCAGCAGTGCCCCGTGGGCTAGCGGGGGGGCGGAGACCCAGTACTTC. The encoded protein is CASSAPWASGGAETQYF.

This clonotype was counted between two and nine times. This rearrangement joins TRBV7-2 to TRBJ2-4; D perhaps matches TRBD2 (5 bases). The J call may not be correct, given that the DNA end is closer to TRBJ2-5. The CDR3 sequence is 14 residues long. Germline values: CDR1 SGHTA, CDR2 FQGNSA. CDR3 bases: TGTGCCAGCGCTCGGTGGAGCGGCCAAGAGACCCAGTACTTC. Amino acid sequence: CASARWSGQETQYF.

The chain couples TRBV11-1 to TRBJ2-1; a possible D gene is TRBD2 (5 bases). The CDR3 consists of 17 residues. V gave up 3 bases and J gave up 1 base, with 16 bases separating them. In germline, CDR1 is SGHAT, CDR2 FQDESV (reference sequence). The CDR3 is CASSFRVGEGSYNEQFF. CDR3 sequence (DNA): TGTGCCAGCAGCTTTCGAGTCGGGGAAGGTTCCTACAATGAGCAGTTCTTC. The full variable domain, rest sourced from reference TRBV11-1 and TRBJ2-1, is EAEVAQSPRYKITEKSQAVAFWCDPISGHATLYWYRQILGQGPELLVQFQDESVVDDSQLPKDRFSAERLKGVDSTLKIQPAELGDSAMYLCASSFRVGEGSYNEQFFGPGTRLTVL.

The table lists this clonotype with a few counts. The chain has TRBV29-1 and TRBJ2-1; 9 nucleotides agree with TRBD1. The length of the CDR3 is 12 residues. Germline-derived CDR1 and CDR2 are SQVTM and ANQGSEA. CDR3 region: CRGGQGNNEQFF. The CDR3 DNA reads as TGCAGAGGGGGACAGGGTAACAATGAGCAGTTCTTC.

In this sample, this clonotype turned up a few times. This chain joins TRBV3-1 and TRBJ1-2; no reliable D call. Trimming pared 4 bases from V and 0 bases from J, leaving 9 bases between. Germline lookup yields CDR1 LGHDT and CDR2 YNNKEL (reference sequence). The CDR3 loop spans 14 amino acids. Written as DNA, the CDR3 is TGTGCCAGCAGCCCCCGGATAGCTAACTATGGCTACACCTTC. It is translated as CASSPRIANYGYTF.

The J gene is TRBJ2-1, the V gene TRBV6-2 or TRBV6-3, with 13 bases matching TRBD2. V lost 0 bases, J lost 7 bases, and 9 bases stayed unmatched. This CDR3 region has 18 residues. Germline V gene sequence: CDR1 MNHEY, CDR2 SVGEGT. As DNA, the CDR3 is TGTGCCAGCAGTTACTCGGTACTAGCGGGAGGGTTCGGGAATGAGCAGTTCTTC. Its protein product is CASSYSVLAGGFGNEQFF.

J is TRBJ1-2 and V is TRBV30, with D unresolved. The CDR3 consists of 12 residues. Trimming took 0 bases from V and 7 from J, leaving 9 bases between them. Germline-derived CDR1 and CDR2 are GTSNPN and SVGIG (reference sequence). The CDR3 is CAWSVPQPGYTF. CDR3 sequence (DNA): TGTGCCTGGAGTGTACCGCAGCCTGGCTACACCTTC.

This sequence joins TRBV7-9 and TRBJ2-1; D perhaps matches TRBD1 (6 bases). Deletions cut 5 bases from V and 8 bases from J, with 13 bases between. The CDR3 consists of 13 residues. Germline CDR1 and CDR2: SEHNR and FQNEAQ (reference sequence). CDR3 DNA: TGTGCCAGCAGCCCCAACAGGGCTGATGAGCAGTTCTTC. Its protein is CASSPNRADEQFF.

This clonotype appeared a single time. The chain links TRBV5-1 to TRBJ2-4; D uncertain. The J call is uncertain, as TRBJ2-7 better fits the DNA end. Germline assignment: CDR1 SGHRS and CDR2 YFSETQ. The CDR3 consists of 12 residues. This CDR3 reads CASSLVFDEQYF. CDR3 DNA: TGCGCCAGCAGCTTGGTCTTTGACGAGCAGTACTTC.

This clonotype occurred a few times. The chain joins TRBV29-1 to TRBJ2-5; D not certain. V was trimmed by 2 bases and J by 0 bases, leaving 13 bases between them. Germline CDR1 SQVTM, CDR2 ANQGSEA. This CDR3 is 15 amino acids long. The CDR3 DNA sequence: TGCAGCGTTGAACTCGGCAGTCTGTACCAAGAGACCCAGTACTTC. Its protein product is CSVELGSLYQETQYF.

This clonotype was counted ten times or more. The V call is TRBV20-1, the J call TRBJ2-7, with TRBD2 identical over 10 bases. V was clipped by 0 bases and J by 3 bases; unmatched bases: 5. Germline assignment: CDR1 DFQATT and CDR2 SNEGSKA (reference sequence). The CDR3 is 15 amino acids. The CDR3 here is CSARDWASGSYEQYF. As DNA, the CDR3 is TGCAGTGCTAGAGATTGGGCTAGCGGGAGCTACGAGCAGTACTTC.

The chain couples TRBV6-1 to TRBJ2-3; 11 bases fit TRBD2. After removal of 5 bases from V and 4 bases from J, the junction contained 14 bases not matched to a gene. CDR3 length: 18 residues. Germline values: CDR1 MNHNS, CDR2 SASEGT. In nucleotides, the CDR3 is TGTGCCAGCAGTACCACGCGACTAGCGGGGTTCCTTCCAGATACGCAGTATTTT. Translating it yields CASSTTRLAGFLPDTQYF.

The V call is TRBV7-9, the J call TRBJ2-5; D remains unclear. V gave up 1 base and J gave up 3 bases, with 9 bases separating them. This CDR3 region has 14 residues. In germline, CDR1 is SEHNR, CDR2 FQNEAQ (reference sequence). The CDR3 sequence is CASSLGRPKETQYF. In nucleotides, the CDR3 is TGTGCCAGCAGCTTAGGCAGGCCGAAAGAGACCCAGTACTTC.

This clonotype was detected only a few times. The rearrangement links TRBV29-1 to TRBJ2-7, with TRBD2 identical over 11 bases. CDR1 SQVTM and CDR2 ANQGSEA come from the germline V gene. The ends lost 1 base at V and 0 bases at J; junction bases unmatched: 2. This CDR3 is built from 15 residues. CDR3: CSVEGLAGFSYEQYF. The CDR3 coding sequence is TGCAGCGTTGAAGGACTAGCGGGATTCTCCTACGAGCAGTACTTC.

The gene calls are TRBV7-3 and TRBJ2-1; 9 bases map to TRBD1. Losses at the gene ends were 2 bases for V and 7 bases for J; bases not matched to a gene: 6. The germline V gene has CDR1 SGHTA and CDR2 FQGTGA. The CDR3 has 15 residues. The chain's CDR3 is CASSLGDRDFNEQFF. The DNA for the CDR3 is TGTGCCAGCAGCTTAGGGGACAGGGACTTTAATGAGCAGTTCTTC.

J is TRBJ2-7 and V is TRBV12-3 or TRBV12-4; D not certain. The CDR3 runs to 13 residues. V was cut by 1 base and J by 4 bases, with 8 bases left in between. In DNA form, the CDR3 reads TGTGCCAGCAGTTTAGTACACACTTACGAGCAGTACTTC. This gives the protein CASSLVHTYEQYF.

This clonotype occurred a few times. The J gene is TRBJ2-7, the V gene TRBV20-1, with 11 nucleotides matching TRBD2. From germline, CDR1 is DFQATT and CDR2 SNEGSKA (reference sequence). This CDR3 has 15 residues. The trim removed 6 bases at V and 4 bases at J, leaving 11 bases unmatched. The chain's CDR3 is CSARRLAGSVYEQYF. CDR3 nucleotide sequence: TGCAGTGCCCGCCGACTAGCGGGGTCGGTTTACGAGCAGTACTTC.

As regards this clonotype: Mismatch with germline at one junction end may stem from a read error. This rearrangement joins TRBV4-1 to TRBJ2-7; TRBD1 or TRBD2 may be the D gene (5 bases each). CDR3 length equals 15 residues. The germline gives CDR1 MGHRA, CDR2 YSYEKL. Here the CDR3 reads CASSTRDGASYERYF. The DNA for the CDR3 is TGCGCCAGCAGCACACGGGACGGAGCTTCCTACGAGCGGTACTTC.

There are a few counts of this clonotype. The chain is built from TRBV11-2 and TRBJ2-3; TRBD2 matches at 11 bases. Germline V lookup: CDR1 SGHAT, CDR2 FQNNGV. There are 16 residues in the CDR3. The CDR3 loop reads CATWGTSGKASDTQYF. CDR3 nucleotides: TGTGCAACCTGGGGGACTAGCGGTAAAGCTTCAGATACGCAGTATTTT.

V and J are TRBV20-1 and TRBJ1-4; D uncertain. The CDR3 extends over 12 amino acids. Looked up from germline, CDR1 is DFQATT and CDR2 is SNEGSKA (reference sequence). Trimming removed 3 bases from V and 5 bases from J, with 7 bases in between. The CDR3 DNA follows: TGCAGTGCTAGGGACTACAATGAAAAACTGTTTTTT. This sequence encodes CSARDYNEKLFF.

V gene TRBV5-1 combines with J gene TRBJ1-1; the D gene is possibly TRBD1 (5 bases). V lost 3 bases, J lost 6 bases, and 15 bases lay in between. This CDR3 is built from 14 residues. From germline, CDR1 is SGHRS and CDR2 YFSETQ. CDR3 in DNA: TGCGCCAGCAGCTCAGGGCGCGGGAGGCCTGAAGCTTTCTTT. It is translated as CASSSGRGRPEAFF.

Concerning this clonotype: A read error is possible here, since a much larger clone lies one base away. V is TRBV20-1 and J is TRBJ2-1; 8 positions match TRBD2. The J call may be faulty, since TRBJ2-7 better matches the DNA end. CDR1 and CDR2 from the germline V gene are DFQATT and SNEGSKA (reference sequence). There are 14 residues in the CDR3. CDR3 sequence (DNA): TGCAGTGCTAGGGGACTAGGGGATTACAATGAGCAGTACTTC. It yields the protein CSARGLGDYNEQYF.

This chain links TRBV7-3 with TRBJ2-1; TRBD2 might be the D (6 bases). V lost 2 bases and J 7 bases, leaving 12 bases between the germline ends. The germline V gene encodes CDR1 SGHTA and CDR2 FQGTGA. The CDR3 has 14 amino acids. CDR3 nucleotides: TGTGCCAGCAGCTTAGGGCTAGCGAGGAATGAGCAGTTCTTC. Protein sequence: CASSLGLARNEQFF.